Sequencing of this T cell receptor beta chain was carried out in a study of blood T cell repertoires in COVID-19. For the study at large: Acute and convalescent COVID-19 samples came from the United States, Italy and Spain.

Original data processing: Quantification of nucleated cells was approximated via reference gene primer amplification. TCRdb's table, derived via immunoSEQ multiplex PCR, lists solely in-frame clones and lacks some. Clonal size and the V and J genes are those of that table, whereas D and trimming came from the DNA. Among tens of thousands of clones, more than 70% were seen once, and the ten largest hold more than 25%. Losses at the gene ends were 2 bases for V and 6 bases for J; bases not matched to a gene: 4. CDR3 size: 15 residues. Germline V lookup: CDR1 SGDLS, CDR2 YYNGEE. This clone was counted once.

This TCR came from a human donor in a cohort sampled during active COVID-19. The sequencing input was peripheral blood. The rearrangement uses TRBV9 and TRBJ2-1, with 11 bases lining up with TRBD2. The CDR3 spells CASSVGLAEINEQFF. The CDR3 coding sequence is TGTGCCAGCAGCGTGGGACTAGCGGAAATCAATGAGCAGTTCTTC.